These 10 T cell receptor beta chains were all obtained from the same sample, sequenced in a study of memory CD4+ T cells and cytomegalovirus serostatus. Sequencing used immunoSEQ multiplex PCR; TCRdb keeps in-frame clones, though not all of them. Here the sample spans about 92,000 clones, over 70% being singletons. Single viable CD3+CD4+CD8-CD45RO+ cells were sorted as the memory CD4+ T cells. Source material: memory CD4+ T cells from blood. Source of these receptors: an adult in good health and CMV-seropositive.

The rearrangement links TRBV5-4 to TRBJ2-5, with 8 bases matching TRBD1. The CDR3 sequence is 17 residues long. The V gene's germline CDR1 is SGHNT and CDR2 YYREEE (reference sequence). V was clipped by 4 bases and J by 1 base; unmatched bases: 12. The CDR3 sequence: CASSAARDRWGQETQYF. The CDR3 nucleotides are TGTGCCAGCAGCGCGGCGCGGGACAGGTGGGGCCAAGAGACCCAGTACTTC.

This clone has just a few counts. The chain employs TRBV10-3 and TRBJ2-3; D call uncertain. V was cut by 8 bases and J by 0 bases, with 12 bases left in between. This CDR3 spans 14 amino acids. Germline-derived CDR1 and CDR2 are ENHRY and SYGVKD. As DNA, the CDR3 is TGTGCCATCGCCGACTGGGCTAGCACAGATACGCAGTATTTT. The encoded protein is CAIADWASTDTQYF.

This clone was detected only a few times. The J gene is TRBJ1-5, the V gene TRBV18; weak D call: TRBD1 (6 bases). Trimming cost V 4 bases and J 0 bases, with 16 bases left between them. Germline values: CDR1 KGHSH, CDR2 LQKENI. The CDR3 spans 17 residues. CDR3 coding DNA: TGTGCCAGCTCACTTAACCAACAGGGTAATAGCAATCAGCCCCAGCATTTT. Translation gives CASSLNQQGNSNQPQHF.

The chain couples TRBV7-6 to TRBJ2-3, with 11 bases fitting TRBD1. Trimming cost V 2 bases and J 3 bases; bases outside gene matches: 10. This CDR3 is 18 amino acids long. CDR1 is SGHVS, CDR2 FNYEAQ, per germline. CDR3 nucleotides: TGTGCCAGCAGCTTAAGGGGACAGGGGGTGATTAGGACAGATACGCAGTATTTT. Protein sequence: CASSLRGQGVIRTDTQYF.

The chain links TRBV10-1 to TRBJ2-1; 7 nucleotides match TRBD2. This CDR3 is 14 amino acids long. Germline V lookup: CDR1 WNHNN, CDR2 SYGVQD (reference sequence). V lost 7 bases and J lost 4; bases outside the gene matches: 7. CDR3 protein: CASTRREWYNEQFF. The CDR3 nucleotides are TGCGCCAGCACGAGGCGGGAGTGGTACAATGAGCAGTTCTTC.

The chain is built from TRBV7-8 and TRBJ2-5, with D tentatively TRBD1 (6 bases). In germline, CDR1 is SGHVS, CDR2 FQNEAQ. The CDR3 runs 16 residues. Between the trimmed V and J ends, which lost 3 bases and 7 bases, there was a span of 21 bases. The CDR3 is CASSFQARQAVGTQYF. For the CDR3, the DNA is TGTGCCAGCAGCTTCCAGGCACGACAGGCCGTTGGGACCCAGTACTTC.

This clone has just one count. V and J are TRBV9 and TRBJ2-2, with D perhaps matching TRBD1 (6 bases). This CDR3 has 13 amino acids. V shed 4 bases and J shed 5 bases, with 9 bases lying between them. Germline loops: CDR1 SGDLS, CDR2 YYNGEE. CDR3 residues: CASSSGQTGELFF. The DNA of the CDR3 is TGTGCCAGCAGCTCTGGACAGACCGGGGAGCTGTTTTTT.

Comments on this clone: The same CDR3 is also encoded by other DNA sequences in this sample. The V call is TRBV9, the J call TRBJ2-5; TRBD1 is a possible D gene (6 bases). Germline CDR1 is SGDLS and CDR2 is YYNGEE. Trimming stripped 1 base from V and 5 bases from J, with 6 bases between. The CDR3 runs to 12 residues. This chain's CDR3 is CASSVTGETQYF. As DNA, the CDR3 is TGTGCCAGCAGCGTAACAGGGGAGACCCAGTACTTC.

The V gene is TRBV19, the J gene TRBJ2-5; a weak D match, TRBD2 (6 bases). CDR1 and CDR2 from the germline V gene are LNHDA and SQIVND (reference sequence). V was trimmed by 3 bases and J by 7 bases, leaving 21 bases between them. The CDR3 is 16 amino acids. The CDR3, as DNA: TGTGCCAGTAGTATCGGCTGGAGGGACTGGCAGGGGACCCAGTACTTC. Translating it yields CASSIGWRDWQGTQYF.

The chain couples TRBV25-1 to TRBJ1-1, with 8 bases matching TRBD1. CDR3 size: 14 residues. Germline CDR1 is MGHDK and CDR2 is SYGVNS. Trimming at V came to 0 bases and at J to 9 bases, leaving 6 bases not matched to a gene. The CDR3 spells CASSEYRQGMKAFF. The CDR3 DNA reads TGTGCCAGCAGTGAATACCGACAGGGGATGAAAGCTTTCTTT.